The rows below give T cell receptor beta chains drawn from one sample of a study of T cells in Graves' hyperthyroidism and ophthalmopathy. MiXCR, run by TCRdb on the multiplex PCR reads, gives a single entry per CDR3 protein. Among more than 600,000 distinct CDR3 sequences listed, 16% were seen once. The sample consisted of blood. The receptors derive from a man aged 18 to 29 with Graves' hyperthyroidism. The CDR3 runs from the conserved cysteine through the conserved F or W. Each record gives: J gene, clone size, V gene, D gene, CDR3 protein, CDR3 DNA. The D gene is left open where the match is weak. Clone size is not always given. Where it is, it says once, few, many or a class for expanded clones.

TRBJ2-6	few	TRBV6-1	-	CASRRISSGANVLTF	TGTGCCAGCAGGAGAATTAGCTCTGGGGCCAACGTCCTGACTTTC
TRBJ2-3	many	TRBV18	TRBD2	CASSPPGLAGTDTQYF	TGTGCCAGCTCACCACCGGGACTAGCGGGCACAGATACGCAGTATTTT
TRBJ1-6	-	TRBV5-5	-	CASRTGTMRSPLHF	TGTGCCAGCAGAACCGGGACAATGAGATCACCCCTCCACTTT
TRBJ2-2	-	TRBV24-1	TRBD1	CATSDFSRGQTGELFF	TGTGCCACCAGTGATTTCTCAAGGGGACAGACCGGGGAGCTGTTTTTT
TRBJ1-3	-	TRBV29-1	-	CSVATGTSGNTIYF	TGCAGCGTCGCAACAGGGACGTCTGGAAACACCATATATTTT
TRBJ2-3	-	TRBV14	-	CASSQDFKASTDTQYF	TGTGCCAGCAGCCAAGATTTTAAAGCTAGCACAGATACGCAGTATTTT
TRBJ2-7	many	TRBV9	-	CASSVGDGAYEQYF	TGTGCCAGCAGCGTAGGGGACGGCGCCTACGAGCAGTACTTC
TRBJ1-1	few	TRBV12-5	-	CASGLVLGGRNTEAFF	TGTGCTAGTGGTTTGGTACTAGGCGGGAGAAACACTGAAGCTTTCTTT
TRBJ1-4	many	TRBV2	TRBD1	CASRRTGSDPEKLFF	TGTGCCAGCAGGCGGACAGGGTCGGACCCGGAAAAACTGTTTTTT
TRBJ2-5	-	TRBV4-1	TRBD2	CASKGSGLAATKYF	TGCGCCAGCAAGGGAAGTGGACTAGCGGCCACGAAGTACTTC
TRBJ2-4	-	TRBV7-2	TRBD2	CASSPGGGKNIQYF	TGTGCCAGCAGCCCGGGGGGGGGCAAAAACATTCAGTACTTC
TRBJ1-3	many	TRBV28	-	CASSLLGHAGNTIYF	TGTGCCAGCAGTTTATTAGGGCATGCTGGAAACACCATATATTTT
TRBJ2-1	-	TRBV7-3	-	CASSFTLGDEQFF	TGTGCCAGCAGCTTCACCCTAGGCGATGAGCAGTTCTTC
TRBJ1-3	-	TRBV3-1	-	CASSQGTGTSGNTIYF	TGTGCCAGCAGCCAGGGGACGGGGACTTCTGGAAACACCATATATTTT
TRBJ1-5	-	TRBV19	-	CASSIFPERPQHF	TGTGCCAGTAGTATATTTCCAGAAAGGCCCCAGCATTTT
TRBJ2-1	few	TRBV3-1	-	CASSWRVSSYNEQFF	TGTGCCAGCAGCTGGAGGGTCAGCTCCTACAATGAGCAGTTCTTC
TRBJ2-2	few	TRBV6-1	-	CASSSGPAALNTGELFF	TGTGCCAGCAGTAGCGGGCCCGCCGCCTTAAACACCGGGGAGCTGTTTTTT
TRBJ2-7	-	TRBV28	TRBD2	CASSLGTSGSVYERYF	TGTGCTAGCAGTTTAGGCACTAGCGGGAGTGTCTACGAGCGGTACTTC
TRBJ2-2	-	TRBV20-1	-	CSASTGSMTGELFF	TGCAGTGCTAGTACGGGCAGCATGACCGGGGAGCTGTTTTTT
TRBJ2-2	-	TRBV12-3/TRBV12-4	-	CASSPTGTTNTGELFF	TGTGCCAGCAGTCCCACCGGGACAACGAACACCGGGGAGCTGTTTTTT
TRBJ1-1	-	TRBV6-6	-	CASSYTKRGSAFF	TGTGCCAGCAGTTACACTAAAAGGGGATCAGCTTTCTTT
TRBJ2-7	-	TRBV7-2	TRBD2	CASSRVTSGTIYEQYF	TGTGCCAGCAGCCGAGTGACTAGCGGAACCATCTACGAGCAGTACTTC
TRBJ2-5	many	TRBV28	-	CAIRGKETQYF	TGTGCCATCCGCGGCAAAGAGACCCAGTACTTC
TRBJ2-3	many	TRBV3-1	TRBD2	CASSQLAGVGDTQYF	TGTGCCAGCAGCCAACTAGCGGGAGTGGGAGATACGCAGTATTTT
TRBJ2-7	-	TRBV7-4	-	CASSQDKTASYEQYF	TGCGCCAGCAGCCAAGATAAGACGGCCTCCTACGAGCAGTACTTC
TRBJ2-5	-	TRBV5-1	-	CASSNEYTEETQYF	TGCGCCAGCAGCAACGAATATACTGAAGAGACCCAGTACTTC
TRBJ2-1	few	TRBV10-3	TRBD2	CAISESGGTNYNEQFF	TGTGCCATCAGTGAGTCGGGGGGGACTAACTACAATGAGCAGTTCTTC
TRBJ2-1	many	TRBV7-8	-	CASRGRGGEQFF	TGTGCCAGCAGGGGGAGGGGGGGTGAGCAGTTCTTC
TRBJ2-2	few	TRBV2	-	CASSEVAGSNTGELFF	TGTGCCAGCAGTGAAGTTGCGGGCTCGAACACCGGGGAGCTGTTTTTT